There are many counts of the clone carrying this TCR beta chain. Each CDR3 protein gets one entry after TCRdb re-called the 5' RACE reads with MiXCR. The data show tens of thousands of distinct CDR3 sequences, about 7.7% seen once. This specimen belongs to a study of T cells after yellow fever vaccination. The CDR3 spans 16 residues. CDR1 and CDR2 (germline): SGHTA, FQGNSA. The germline V and J ends were trimmed by 5 bases and 2 bases, with 17 bases remaining between them. The sequence derives from a man younger than 30 who received the YFV17D yellow fever vaccine. This material consisted of CD8+ T cells sorted from PBMCs, taken less than 11 days after the first yellow fever vaccination. The chain recombines TRBV7-2 with TRBJ2-3; D is perhaps TRBD2 (5 bases). CDR3 loop: CASSQVPRDITDTQYF. The CDR3 bases are TGTGCCAGCAGCCAAGTCCCCCGGGATATCACAGATACGCAGTATTTT.